A single sample is the source of the 5 T cell receptor beta chains below, sequenced in a study of technical replicates of blood from several donors. Some clones are missing from TCRdb's copy, which holds only in-frame ones; the method was immunoSEQ multiplex PCR. The sample has some 87,000 clones; 90% to 95% are singletons. The source material was T cells isolated from PBMCs. These TCRs come from a human donor in good health.

The V and J genes are TRBV5-1 and TRBJ1-3, with D possibly matching TRBD1 (5 bases). Trimming left V 1 base short and J 0 bases short, with 8 bases between. Germline CDR1 SGHRS, CDR2 YFSETQ. This CDR3 comprises 15 residues. The CDR3 sequence is CASSLQGDSGNTIYF. CDR3 coding DNA: TGCGCCAGCAGCTTGCAGGGTGACTCTGGAAACACCATATATTTT.

The V gene is TRBV9, the J gene TRBJ2-1; D may be TRBD2 (5 bases). The germline V gene encodes CDR1 SGDLS and CDR2 YYNGEE. This CDR3 region has 11 residues. Deletions cut 6 bases from V and 6 bases from J, with 7 bases between. The CDR3 nucleotides are TGTGCCAGCACTCGGGGCAATGAGCAGTTCTTC. Encoded protein: CASTRGNEQFF.

CDR3 residues: CASSLSTSSYNEQFF. DNA for the CDR3: TGTGCCAGCAGCTTATCGACTTCCTCCTACAATGAGCAGTTCTTC. The chain employs TRBV11-1 and TRBJ2-1; D is ambiguous. Germline CDR1 and CDR2: SGHAT and FQDESV (reference sequence). The length of the CDR3 is 15 residues. V gave up 2 bases and J gave up 0 bases, with 8 bases separating them.

As to this clone: Additional DNA sequences in this sample encode the identical CDR3. The chain employs TRBV4-1 and TRBJ2-3; D gene unclear. This CDR3 is 14 amino acids long. CDR1 and CDR2 (germline): MGHRA, YSYEKL. V gave up 4 bases and J gave up 1 base, with 9 bases separating them. CDR3: CASSPRQGTDTQYF. The DNA for the CDR3 is TGCGCCAGCAGCCCAAGGCAGGGCACAGATACGCAGTATTTT.

The chain carries TRBV28 and TRBJ1-4; D ambiguous. Per the germline V gene, CDR1 is MDHEN and CDR2 is SYDVKM. CDR3 size: 17 residues. The V gene lost 3 bases and the J gene lost 0 bases, with 14 bases spanning the gap. The CDR3 loop is CASSLRLWYATNEKLFF. CDR3 coding DNA: TGTGCCAGCAGTTTGCGATTATGGTATGCAACTAATGAAAAACTGTTTTTT.